One and the same sample provided the 6 T cell receptor beta chains below, sequenced in a study of cytomegalovirus exposure and HLA in healthy donors. Use of 60 Vbeta and 13 Jbeta primers characterized the PCR. Data came from immunoSEQ multiplex PCR; TCRdb stores just in-frame clones and leaves some out. Of under 200,000 clones in the sample, around 77% were seen once. Sequenced sample: PBMCs. The receptors come from a man between 60 and 75 years old in good health and CMV-seronegative.

V gene TRBV7-8 combines with J gene TRBJ1-1; D is perhaps TRBD1 (5 bases). With 1 base removed from V and 0 bases from J, the gap between germline ends came to 6 bases. Germline CDR1 reads SGHVS; CDR2 reads FQNEAQ. The CDR3 is 14 amino acids. The CDR3 spells CASSLGQLNTEAFF. For the CDR3, the DNA is TGTGCCAGCAGCTTAGGACAGTTGAACACTGAAGCTTTCTTT.

The V call is TRBV28, the J call TRBJ1-2, with TRBD1 matching over 9 bases. This CDR3 is built from 16 residues. V lost 5 bases and J lost 0; bases outside the gene matches: 7. Germline CDR1 reads MDHEN; CDR2 reads SYDVKM. In nucleotides, the CDR3 is TGTGCCAGCAGTACCACAGGGGGCCTAGCTAACTATGGCTACACCTTC. This sequence encodes CASSTTGGLANYGYTF.

The V call is TRBV4-3, the J call TRBJ2-3; 11 bases map to TRBD1. Germline loops: CDR1 LGHNA, CDR2 YSLEER. J lost 4 bases, V lost 1 base, and 4 bases had no gene match. This CDR3 spans 16 amino acids. The CDR3 loop is CASSQGGTGGADTQYF. CDR3 DNA sequence: TGCGCCAGCAGCCAAGGTGGGACAGGGGGGGCAGATACGCAGTATTTT.

This chain connects TRBV10-3 to TRBJ2-1, with 9 bases that match TRBD1. CDR3 length: 13 residues. Per germline, CDR1 ENHRY and CDR2 SYGVKD. V was pared by 10 bases and J by 3 bases, with 4 bases of the junction left unmatched. CDR3 region: CATGTGNYNEQFF. The CDR3 DNA reads TGTGCCACCGGGACAGGGAACTACAATGAGCAGTTCTTC.

The CDR3 nucleotides read TGTGCCAGCAGTAGAAGCGGGGACGGATACAATGAGCAGTTCTTC. It is translated as CASSRSGDGYNEQFF. The chain combines TRBV6-5 with TRBJ2-1; 7 bases match TRBD2. Germline trimming cut 5 bases from V and 4 bases from J; bases unmatched to any gene: 8. CDR3 size: 15 residues. Germline values: CDR1 MNHEY, CDR2 SVGAGI.

A few counts support this clone. J is TRBJ1-3 and V is TRBV7-6; no definite D call. V was trimmed by 0 bases and J by 1 base, leaving 16 bases between them. The CDR3 has 18 amino acids. Germline lookup yields CDR1 SGHVS and CDR2 FNYEAQ. The CDR3 spells CASSLAGNPGVSGNTIYF. DNA of the CDR3: TGTGCCAGCAGCTTAGCGGGCAACCCCGGGGTTTCTGGAAACACCATATATTTT.